The 27 T cell receptor beta chains given below trace back to one sample, sequenced in a study of OX40 agonist ivuxolimab in advanced cancers. Libraries were constructed by the immunoSEQ multiplex PCR assay. TCRdb carries this immuneACCESS record with in-frame sequences only. Its versions omit some clonotypes, under half of them owing to an unresolved V gene in the studies checked, with the rest unexplained. This sample holds more than 90,000 clones; roughly four fifths were observed only once. Of the sample, less than 6% falls within the top ten clones. This sample comprised CD4+ or CD8+ T cells sorted from blood, obtained in a trial of the OX40 agonist ivuxolimab. The receptors shown here come from an adult with an advanced solid tumor such as melanoma, head and neck, liver or kidney cancer.

This chain joins TRBV21-1 and TRBJ2-2; the table's D gene call, TRBD2, was not cross checked with the DNA. TRBV21-1 represents a pseudogene. This CDR3 is 13 amino acids long. CDR3 coding DNA: TGTGCCAGCAGCAAATTTTCTACCGGGGAGCTGTTTTTT. Protein sequence: CASSKFSTGELFF.

This clone was counted a few times. CDR3 bases: TGCGCCAGCAGCCAAGATGTAATAGCGGGGAAGAAGCAGTTCTTC. Translating gives CASSQDVIAGKKQFF. V is TRBV4-1 and J is TRBJ2-1; 8 positions match TRBD2. Germline V lookup: CDR1 MGHRA, CDR2 YSYEKL. The CDR3 totals 15 residues. With V trimmed by 0 bases and J by 11 bases, 9 bases remained unmatched.

The V and J genes are TRBV14 and TRBJ2-5; D uncertain. The ends were cut back, 0 bases at V and 2 bases at J, with 10 bases in the middle. This CDR3 comprises 15 residues. Germline CDR1 is SGHDN and CDR2 is FVKESK. The CDR3 DNA reads as TGTGCCAGCAGCCAAGACCTTACCCTTCAAGAGACCCAGTACTTC. As protein: CASSQDLTLQETQYF.

The genes are TRBV2 and TRBJ1-1; 7 bases match TRBD1. The germline V gene has CDR1 SNHLY and CDR2 FYNNEI. The CDR3 is 12 amino acids. The CDR3 nucleotides are TGTGCGACAGGGAGGGGGGACACTGAAGCTTTCTTT. As protein: CATGRGDTEAFF.

The rearrangement links TRBV6-5 to TRBJ1-4, with 8 bases fitting TRBD1. CDR3 length equals 15 residues. The trim removed 2 bases at V and 8 bases at J, leaving 7 bases unmatched. Germline lookup yields CDR1 MNHEY and CDR2 SVGAGI. As DNA, the CDR3 is TGTGCCAGCAGTTACGTGGCAGGGGGCTGGGAAAAACTGTTTTTT. This translates into CASSYVAGGWEKLFF.

This clone occurred a few times. The CDR3 DNA is TGTGCCAGTAGTACAGGATGGGACAGGGGGCGGCCCTATGGCTACACCTTC. This sequence encodes CASSTGWDRGRPYGYTF. The rearrangement joins TRBV19 to TRBJ1-2; TRBD1 matches at 12 bases. Germline V CDR1 and CDR2: LNHDA, SQIVND (reference sequence). This CDR3 is 17 amino acids long. With 4 bases clipped from V and 4 bases from J, the junction kept 10 bases outside the gene matches.

This sequence joins TRBV6-5 and TRBJ2-1; 7 nucleotides line up with TRBD1. Germline CDR1 is MNHEY and CDR2 is SVGAGI. This CDR3 contains 15 residues. The J segment lost 4 bases and the V segment lost 2 bases, leaving 5 bases of the junction unmatched. The CDR3 loop is CASSYTGAGYNEQFF. The CDR3 DNA follows: TGTGCCAGCAGTTACACAGGGGCGGGTTACAATGAGCAGTTCTTC.

This sequence joins TRBV10-2 and TRBJ2-1, with TRBD2 matching 7 bases. The CDR3 sequence is 14 residues long. J was trimmed by 5 bases and V by 6 bases; bases with no gene match: 7. Germline-derived CDR1 and CDR2 are WSHSY and SAAADI. For the CDR3, the DNA is TGCGCCAGCAGCTCCCGGACTAGTAACAATGAGCAGTTCTTC. It is translated as CASSSRTSNNEQFF.

The J gene is TRBJ2-3, the V gene TRBV6-1; a weak D match, TRBD2 (5 bases). The germline V gene encodes CDR1 MNHNS and CDR2 SASEGT. V was trimmed by 4 bases and J by 2 bases, leaving 19 bases between them. The CDR3 is 17 residues long. This CDR3 is CASSAPGGGLATDTQYF. CDR3 coding DNA: TGTGCCAGCAGTGCCCCAGGAGGAGGCCTTGCCACAGATACGCAGTATTTT.

The genes are TRBV18 and TRBJ1-1; the D is unclear. This CDR3 has 13 residues. Trimming stripped 5 bases from V and 5 bases from J, with 12 bases between. Germline V gives CDR1 KGHSH, CDR2 LQKENI. The CDR3 here is CASSSTDLTEAFF. CDR3 bases: TGTGCCAGCTCATCAACGGACCTAACTGAAGCTTTCTTT.

The chain uses TRBV7-9 and TRBJ2-1, with TRBD2 matching over 9 bases. Unmatched junction bases numbered 1, after V lost 4 bases and J lost 3 bases. Germline V gene sequence: CDR1 SEHNR, CDR2 FQNEAQ (reference sequence). The CDR3 has 14 residues. The CDR3 region is CASSSSGDYNEQFF. The CDR3 DNA reads as TGTGCCAGCAGCTCTAGCGGGGACTACAATGAGCAGTTCTTC.

The chain has TRBV7-2 and TRBJ2-7, with D possibly matching TRBD1 (6 bases). Trimming took 2 bases from V and 2 from J, leaving 22 bases between them. The germline V gene has CDR1 SGHTA and CDR2 FQGNSA. The CDR3 has 18 amino acids. CDR3 DNA sequence: TGTGCCAGCAGCTTACGGACCCTCAGGGACATGTGGACCTACGAGCAGTACTTC. Amino acids: CASSLRTLRDMWTYEQYF.

The CDR3 coding sequence is TGTGCCAGCAGCTTGGTCGGGGCTGAGACTGAAGCTTTCTTT. Encoded protein: CASSLVGAETEAFF. The rearrangement uses TRBV5-4 and TRBJ1-1; D is perhaps TRBD1 (5 bases). The V gene lost 0 bases and the J gene lost 5 bases, with 11 bases spanning the gap. CDR3 length: 14 amino acids. The germline CDR1 and CDR2 sequences are SGHNT and YYREEE (reference sequence).

As DNA, the CDR3 is TGTGCCAGCGGGAGGAGCACAGATACGCAGTATTTT. It translates to CASGRSTDTQYF. The chain recombines TRBV7-9 with TRBJ2-3; possibly TRBD2 for D (6 bases). This CDR3 has 12 residues. Trimming shortened V by 8 bases and J by 0 bases, and 6 bases separated the two germline ends. The germline gives CDR1 SEHNR, CDR2 FQNEAQ (reference sequence).

The V gene is TRBV7-2, the J gene TRBJ1-1; D gene uncertain. Germline V gene data show CDR1 as SGHTA and CDR2 as FQGNSA. Trimming stripped 0 bases from V and 1 base from J, with 9 bases between. The CDR3 spans 15 residues. CDR3 sequence reads: CASSLAPGKNTEAFF. CDR3 nucleotides: TGTGCCAGCAGCTTAGCTCCGGGGAAGAACACTGAAGCTTTCTTT.

This clone is a singleton in its sample. The chain joins TRBV30 to TRBJ1-2; D ambiguous. The V gene's germline CDR1 is GTSNPN and CDR2 SVGIG (reference sequence). V lost 4 bases, J lost 3 bases, and 6 bases lay in between. CDR3 length: 11 residues. The CDR3 sequence is CAWNGDYGYTF. The CDR3 nucleotides are TGTGCCTGGAACGGAGACTATGGCTACACCTTC.

The gene calls are TRBV11-3 and TRBJ1-1, with D unclear. V lost 1 base, J lost 0 bases, and 6 bases lay in between. The germline V gene encodes CDR1 SGHNT and CDR2 YENEEA. This CDR3 is 14 amino acids long. CDR3 sequence: CASSLAAMNTEAFF. The CDR3 region has the DNA TGTGCCAGCAGCTTAGCCGCGATGAACACTGAAGCTTTCTTT.

The rearrangement uses TRBV7-9 and TRBJ2-2, with D unresolved. Germline lookup yields CDR1 SEHNR and CDR2 FQNEAQ (reference sequence). CDR3 length: 13 residues. The ends were cut back, 5 bases at V and 6 bases at J, with 10 bases in the middle. The CDR3 DNA reads TGTGCCAGCAGCCCCGCCGTTTCCGGGGAGCTGTTTTTT. Translation gives CASSPAVSGELFF.

The rearrangement links TRBV5-1 to TRBJ1-1, with 7 bases lining up with TRBD1. J lost 6 bases, V lost 1 base, and 9 bases had no gene match. Germline CDR1 and CDR2: SGHRS and YFSETQ. The CDR3 extends over 15 amino acids. As DNA, the CDR3 is TGCGCCAGCAGCTTGAACCCGGGACAGCATCCTGAAGCTTTCTTT. It translates to CASSLNPGQHPEAFF.

This clone showed up just once. This chain links TRBV7-8 with TRBJ2-5; D remains ambiguous. The CDR3 consists of 14 residues. CDR1 is SGHVS, CDR2 FQNEAQ, per germline. Deletions cut 3 bases from V and 4 bases from J, with 12 bases between. The CDR3: CASSFRAVGETQYF. DNA of the CDR3: TGTGCCAGCAGCTTTAGGGCAGTTGGAGAGACCCAGTACTTC. Filled out from reference TRBV7-8 and TRBJ2-5, the complete variable domain reads GAGVSQSPRYKVAKRGQDVALRCDPISGHVSLFWYQQALGQGPEFLTYFQNEAQLDKSGLPSDRFFAERPEGSVSTLKIQRTQQEDSAVYLCASSFRAVGETQYFGPGTRLLVL.

The V gene is TRBV6-9, the J gene TRBJ2-7; D ambiguous. The CDR3 has 15 residues. Trimming stripped 4 bases from V and 0 bases from J, with 13 bases between. Germline-derived CDR1 and CDR2 are MNHGY and SVAAGI. CDR3 protein: CASSFPDGISYEQYF. The CDR3 DNA reads TGTGCCAGCAGTTTCCCCGATGGGATCTCCTACGAGCAGTACTTC.

V is TRBV10-3 and J is TRBJ1-1, with unresolved D. Germline V lookup: CDR1 ENHRY, CDR2 SYGVKD. The CDR3 runs 15 residues. The germline V and J ends were trimmed by 2 bases and 1 base, with 11 bases remaining between them. In DNA, the CDR3 is TGTGCCATCAGTGAGCCGGGAGGTGGGAACACTGAAGCTTTCTTT. Amino acid sequence: CAISEPGGGNTEAFF.

This chain joins TRBV6-6 and TRBJ2-4, with D perhaps assigned TRBD1 or TRBD2 (5 bases each). CDR1 is MNHNY and CDR2 is SVGAGI in the germline V gene (reference sequence). This CDR3 is built from 15 residues. V was trimmed by 7 bases and J by 6 bases, leaving 19 bases between them. CDR3 residues: CASTNQKGGGNIQYF. CDR3 bases: TGTGCCAGCACAAACCAAAAGGGTGGGGGAAACATTCAGTACTTC.

In this sample, this clone turned up a few times. This chain uses TRBV7-8 with TRBJ1-6; the D is unclear. This CDR3 contains 12 residues. V was shortened by 1 base and J by 8 bases, with 3 bases between the two germline ends. Germline loops: CDR1 SGHVS, CDR2 FQNEAQ. As DNA, the CDR3 is TGTGCCAGCAGCTTAGACGATTCACCCCTCCACTTT. Residues: CASSLDDSPLHF.

The V call is TRBV29-1, the J call TRBJ2-2; 10 nucleotides match TRBD1. From germline, CDR1 is SQVTM and CDR2 ANQGSEA. V gave up 6 bases and J gave up 6 bases; unmatched junction bases: 10. This CDR3 has 15 residues. The CDR3 bases are TGCAGCGTGGGAGGAGGACAGGGGGGAGCCGGGGAGCTGTTTTTT. Protein: CSVGGGQGGAGELFF.

The genes are TRBV29-1 and TRBJ1-2, with D possibly TRBD1 on 6 matching bases. The CDR3 contains 14 residues. V lost 2 bases to trimming and J lost 4 bases, with 14 bases between them. Germline V CDR1 and CDR2: SQVTM, ANQGSEA. The CDR3 DNA reads TGCAGCGTTGAATACGGGGGGGGCGCCTATGGCTACACCTTC. It encodes CSVEYGGGAYGYTF.

The rearrangement uses TRBV19 and TRBJ1-5, with 9 positions matching TRBD1. The CDR3 is made up of 16 amino acids. CDR1 is LNHDA, CDR2 SQIVND, per germline (reference sequence). The junction had 12 bases not matched to a gene; V was cut back by 3 bases and J by 9 bases. CDR3 in DNA: TGTGCCAGTAGTATGAAAGACAGGGGGAGTTTGGCGCCCCAGCATTTT. Its protein product is CASSMKDRGSLAPQHF.